The subject of this entry is one T cell receptor beta chain. These data are taken from a study of blood T cell repertoires in COVID-19. Study-wide context: The origin of the acute and convalescent COVID-19 samples was the United States, Italy and Spain.

Germline values: CDR1 SGHRS, CDR2 YFSETQ. Unmatched junction bases numbered 5, after V lost 0 bases and J lost 4 bases. The CDR3 loop spans 15 amino acids. TCRdb keeps only in-frame clones here, not all; method: immunoSEQ multiplex PCR. The sample shows tens of thousands of clones, about 80% of them seen only once. The TCR comes from a human donor in a cohort sampled during active COVID-19. The rearrangement links TRBV5-1 to TRBJ2-3, with 7 bases identical to TRBD1. The source material was peripheral blood. Here the CDR3 DNA reads TGCGCCAGCAGCTTGGAGGCAGGGGGTCCAGATACGCAGTATTTT. It is translated as CASSLEAGGPDTQYF.